The entry below describes one T cell receptor (beta chain). Germline CDR1 reads MNHEY; CDR2 reads SVGEGT. Trimming pared 0 bases from V and 6 bases from J, leaving 17 bases between. The length of the CDR3 is 16 residues. These data originate in a study of response to subunit inactivated influenza vaccine. TCRdb re-analysed the RT-PCR reads in MiXCR, keeping a single row per CDR3 protein. The sample consists of approximately 520,000 distinct CDR3 sequences, approximately 15% of them appearing once. This sequence joins TRBV6-2 or TRBV6-3 and TRBJ1-1; possibly TRBD1 for D (5 bases). The material sequenced was CD4+ T cells sorted from PBMCs, taken around 2 years after vaccination. The clonotype was recovered from a man aged 50-75 years who received an inactivated influenza vaccine. CDR3 amino acids: CASSYSGGSGIPEAFF. The CDR3 DNA reads TGTGCCAGCAGTTACTCGGGGGGGTCTGGAATCCCTGAAGCTTTCTTT.